Listed below are T cell receptor beta chains from one sample, sequenced in a study of T-cell memory formation after mild COVID-19. TCRdb processed the 5' RACE reads anew with MiXCR; each CDR3 protein has one entry. The sample lists hundreds of thousands of distinct CDR3 sequences; about a fifth were seen once. Sequenced: PBMCs or a T cell subset sorted from them (not recorded which). The receptors originated from an adult woman who had mild COVID-19 (a few samples of this study predate the infection). Cell type and time point are not known. Each CDR3 is given with its conserved first and last residue. Fields, in order: D gene, V gene, J gene, clone size, CDR3 DNA, CDR3 protein. The D gene is left open where the match is weak. Not every row has a clone size; where given, it reads once, few, many or a size class.

D gene: TRBD2; V gene: TRBV11-2; J gene: TRBJ2-3; clone size: .; CDR3 DNA: TGTGCCAGCAGCTTGGGGGGTCGCGGGGGGACGCAGTATTTT; CDR3 protein: CASSLGGRGGTQYF
D gene: .; V gene: TRBV6-6; J gene: TRBJ1-1; clone size: .; CDR3 DNA: TGTGCCAGCAGTTACTCTCCCGGGGCCTATAACACTGAAGCTTTCTTT; CDR3 protein: CASSYSPGAYNTEAFF
D gene: .; V gene: TRBV19; J gene: TRBJ1-1; clone size: .; CDR3 DNA: TGTGCCAGTAGTAGTAAAGGGGACACTGAAGCTTTCTTT; CDR3 protein: CASSSKGDTEAFF
D gene: TRBD1; V gene: TRBV11-2; J gene: TRBJ1-1; clone size: .; CDR3 DNA: TGTGCCAGCAGCTTCGGCAGGGGGCAGAACACTGAAGCTTTCTTT; CDR3 protein: CASSFGRGQNTEAFF
D gene: .; V gene: TRBV3-1; J gene: TRBJ2-3; clone size: .; CDR3 DNA: TGTGCCAGCGGCGGGGGCACAGATACGCAGTATTTT; CDR3 protein: CASGGGTDTQYF
D gene: TRBD1; V gene: TRBV7-9; J gene: TRBJ1-5; clone size: many; CDR3 DNA: TGTGCCAGCAGGGGACAGGGCAATCAGCCCCAGCATTTT; CDR3 protein: CASRGQGNQPQHF
D gene: .; V gene: TRBV20-1; J gene: TRBJ1-2; clone size: .; CDR3 DNA: TGCAGTTTTACAGGGAACTATGGCTACACCTTC; CDR3 protein: CSFTGNYGYTF
D gene: .; V gene: TRBV14; J gene: TRBJ1-2; clone size: .; CDR3 DNA: TGTGCCAGCAGCCCGACTCGAGGCGGCCGGGCCAACTACACCTTC; CDR3 protein: CASSPTRGGRANYTF
D gene: .; V gene: TRBV5-1; J gene: TRBJ2-7; clone size: .; CDR3 DNA: TGCGCCAGCAGCTTGGCGTACTGGGGTACTACGGGGGAGCAGTACTTC; CDR3 protein: CASSLAYWGTTGEQYF
D gene: TRBD2; V gene: TRBV20-1; J gene: TRBJ2-3; clone size: many; CDR3 DNA: TGCAGTGCTACTACCCGGACTAGCGGGAGCACAGATACGCAGTATTTT; CDR3 protein: CSATTRTSGSTDTQYF
D gene: TRBD2; V gene: TRBV29-1; J gene: TRBJ2-7; clone size: few; CDR3 DNA: TGCAGCGTTGTTCTCCTAGCGGGTTCCTACGAGCAGTACTTC; CDR3 protein: CSVVLLAGSYEQYF
D gene: .; V gene: TRBV21-1; J gene: TRBJ2-7; clone size: few; CDR3 DNA: TGTGCCAGCAGCAAAGCTCCGGGACTGGAGCAGTACTTC; CDR3 protein: CASSKAPGLEQYF
D gene: TRBD2; V gene: TRBV6-1; J gene: TRBJ2-1; clone size: .; CDR3 DNA: TGTGCCAGCTGGGAGCGGACTAGCTCCTACAATGAGCAGTTCTTC; CDR3 protein: CASWERTSSYNEQFF
D gene: .; V gene: TRBV12-3/TRBV12-4; J gene: TRBJ1-2; clone size: few; CDR3 DNA: TGTGCCAGCAGTTTGACAGGTCCTAGCTACACCTTC; CDR3 protein: CASSLTGPSYTF
D gene: .; V gene: TRBV29-1; J gene: TRBJ2-3; clone size: .; CDR3 DNA: TGCAGCGTGGGTCCTGCCTACACAGATACGCAGTATTTT; CDR3 protein: CSVGPAYTDTQYF
D gene: .; V gene: TRBV29-1; J gene: TRBJ2-3; clone size: .; CDR3 DNA: TGCAGCGTTGATGGAGCGGAGGGGGAGACAGATACGCAGTATTTT; CDR3 protein: CSVDGAEGETDTQYF
D gene: TRBD2; V gene: TRBV11-3; J gene: TRBJ2-1; clone size: many; CDR3 DNA: TGTGCCAGCAGCTCTAGGGTATTAGCGGGAGGAGGTCATGAGCAGTTCTTC; CDR3 protein: CASSSRVLAGGGHEQFF
D gene: .; V gene: TRBV5-1; J gene: TRBJ2-1; clone size: few; CDR3 DNA: TGCGCCAGCAGCTTATACCGGGACTGGGAACACAATGAGCAGTTCTTC; CDR3 protein: CASSLYRDWEHNEQFF
D gene: .; V gene: TRBV29-1; J gene: TRBJ1-2; clone size: few; CDR3 DNA: TGCAGCGTCTGGGACAACTATGGCTACACCTTC; CDR3 protein: CSVWDNYGYTF
D gene: .; V gene: TRBV5-1; J gene: TRBJ2-2; clone size: .; CDR3 DNA: TGCGCCAGCAGCCCCGGCCAATCCCTAGGGGGCGGGGAGCTGTTTTTT; CDR3 protein: CASSPGQSLGGGELFF
D gene: .; V gene: TRBV19; J gene: TRBJ2-2; clone size: few; CDR3 DNA: TGTGCCAGTAGTTCGCCCGGTGCCAGGGTCGGGGAGCTGTTTTTT; CDR3 protein: CASSSPGARVGELFF